This T cell receptor beta chain was recorded in a study of shared clonotypes between healthy human individuals. Study context: Used for every donor were three CD4 naive, three CD4 memory, two CD8 naive and one CD8 memory plate.

Findings and caveats of the study: Lower generation probabilities were found for non-shared clonotypes than for those shared by all four donors.

Repertoires were generated with immunoSEQ multiplex PCR, while TCRdb's copy carries only in-frame clones and drops some. The sample holds 2 million to 2.5 million clones; around 96% are singletons and the top ten take 0.9% to 1.4%. Germline V gene data show CDR1 as SGHVS and CDR2 as FQNEAQ. The CDR3 is 17 residues long. V was cut by 6 bases and J by 4 bases, with 22 bases left in between. This clone has just one count. What it binds is unknown. The naive CD8 subset, CD45RO-negative cells positively selected for CCR7, excluded terminally differentiated effector memory CD45RA+ cells. Donors had no recently reported acute infections or vaccinations and were HIV-negative.

Sequenced input: naive CD8+ T cells sorted from blood. The V and J genes are TRBV7-8 and TRBJ1-5; D is possibly TRBD1 (5 bases). This sequence was found in a man younger than 30 in good health. The CDR3 bases are TGTGCCAGCAGACCCTCGGGGGTCCTGATGCCTAATCAGCCCCAGCATTTT. Protein product: CASRPSGVLMPNQPQHF.